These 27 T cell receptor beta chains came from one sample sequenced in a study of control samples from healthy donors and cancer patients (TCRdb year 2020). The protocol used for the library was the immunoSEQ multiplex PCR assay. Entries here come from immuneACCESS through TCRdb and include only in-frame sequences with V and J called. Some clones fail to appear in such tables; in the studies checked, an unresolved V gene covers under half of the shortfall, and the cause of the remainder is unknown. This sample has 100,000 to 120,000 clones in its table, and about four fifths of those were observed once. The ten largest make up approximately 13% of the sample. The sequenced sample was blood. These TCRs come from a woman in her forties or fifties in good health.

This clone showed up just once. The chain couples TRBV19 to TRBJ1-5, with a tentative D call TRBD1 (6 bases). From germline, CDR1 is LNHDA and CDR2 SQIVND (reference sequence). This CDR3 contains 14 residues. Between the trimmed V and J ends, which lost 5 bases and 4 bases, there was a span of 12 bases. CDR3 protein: CASSYGTQNQPQHF. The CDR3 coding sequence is TGTGCCAGTAGTTACGGGACACAGAATCAGCCCCAGCATTTT.

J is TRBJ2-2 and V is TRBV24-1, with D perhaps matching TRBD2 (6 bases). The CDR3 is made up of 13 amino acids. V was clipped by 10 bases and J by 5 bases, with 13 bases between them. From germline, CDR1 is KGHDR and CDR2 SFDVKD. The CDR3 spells CATLGGSTGELFF. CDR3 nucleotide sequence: TGTGCCACGTTAGGAGGGAGTACCGGGGAGCTGTTTTTT.

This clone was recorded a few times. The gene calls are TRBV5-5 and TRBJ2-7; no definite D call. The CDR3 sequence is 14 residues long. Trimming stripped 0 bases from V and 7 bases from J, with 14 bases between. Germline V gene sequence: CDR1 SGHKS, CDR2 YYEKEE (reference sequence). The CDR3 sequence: CASSLEPANREQYF. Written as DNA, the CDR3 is TGTGCCAGCAGCTTGGAGCCCGCGAATCGGGAGCAGTACTTC.

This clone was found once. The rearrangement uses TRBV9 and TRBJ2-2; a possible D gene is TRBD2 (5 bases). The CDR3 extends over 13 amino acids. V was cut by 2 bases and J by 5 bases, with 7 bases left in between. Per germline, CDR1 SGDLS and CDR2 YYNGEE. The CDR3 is CASSVGGTGELFF. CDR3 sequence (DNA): TGTGCCAGCAGCGTTGGAGGAACCGGGGAGCTGTTTTTT. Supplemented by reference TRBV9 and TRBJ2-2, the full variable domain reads DSGVTQTPKHLITATGQRVTLRCSPRSGDLSVYWYQQSLDQGLQFLIQYYNGEERAKGNILERFSAQQFPDLHSELNLSSLELGDSALYFCASSVGGTGELFFGEGSRLTVL.

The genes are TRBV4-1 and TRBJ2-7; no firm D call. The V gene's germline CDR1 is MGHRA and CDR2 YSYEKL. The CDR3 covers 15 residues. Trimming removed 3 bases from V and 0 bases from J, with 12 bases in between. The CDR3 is CASSQIHEVSYEQYF. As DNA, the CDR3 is TGCGCCAGCAGCCAGATCCACGAAGTCTCCTACGAGCAGTACTTC.

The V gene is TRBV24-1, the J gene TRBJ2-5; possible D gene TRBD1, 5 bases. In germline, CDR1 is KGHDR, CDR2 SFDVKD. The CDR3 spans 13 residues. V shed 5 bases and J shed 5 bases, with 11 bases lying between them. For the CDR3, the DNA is TGTGCCACCAGTGCAGGGTCAGTGGAGACCCAGTACTTC. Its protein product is CATSAGSVETQYF.

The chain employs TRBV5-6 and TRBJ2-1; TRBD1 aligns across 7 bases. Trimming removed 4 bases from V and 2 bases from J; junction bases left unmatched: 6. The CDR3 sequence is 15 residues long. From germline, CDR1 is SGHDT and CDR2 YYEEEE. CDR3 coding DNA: TGTGCCAGCAGCCGGGGACAGAGAACCTACAATGAGCAGTTCTTC. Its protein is CASSRGQRTYNEQFF.

The CDR3 DNA sequence: TGTGCCAGCAGTTCCTTCGAGGCGCTGGGGAAAGAGACCCAGTACTTC. The encoded protein is CASSSFEALGKETQYF. The chain is built from TRBV28 and TRBJ2-5; the D is unclear. Germline V lookup: CDR1 MDHEN, CDR2 SYDVKM. Trimming pared 4 bases from V and 3 bases from J, leaving 18 bases between. This CDR3 has 16 amino acids.

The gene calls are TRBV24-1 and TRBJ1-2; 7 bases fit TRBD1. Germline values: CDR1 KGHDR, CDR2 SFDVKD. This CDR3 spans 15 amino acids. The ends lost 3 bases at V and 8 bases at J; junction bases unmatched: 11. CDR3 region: CATSDTGVSNAGYTF. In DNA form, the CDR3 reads TGTGCCACCAGTGATACAGGGGTCTCTAACGCCGGCTACACCTTC.

CDR3 sequence: CASSPTVYNEQFF. For the CDR3, the DNA is TGTGCCAGCTCACCGACGGTCTACAATGAGCAGTTCTTC. The chain recombines TRBV18 with TRBJ2-1; D is unclear. The CDR3 is 13 residues long. The ends were cut back, 3 bases at V and 3 bases at J, with 6 bases in the middle. The germline gives CDR1 KGHSH, CDR2 LQKENI.

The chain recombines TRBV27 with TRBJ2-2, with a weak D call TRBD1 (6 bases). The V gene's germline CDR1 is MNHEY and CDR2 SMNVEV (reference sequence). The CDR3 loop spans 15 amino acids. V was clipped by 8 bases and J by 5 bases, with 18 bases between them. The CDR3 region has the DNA TGTGCCAGCCTCTCGGGGCAGGGGTTGACCGGGGAGCTGTTTTTT. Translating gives CASLSGQGLTGELFF.

In nucleotides, the CDR3 is TGCAGCATCAGCAGGGGAGAGACCCAGTACTTC. This codes for CSISRGETQYF. The rearrangement links TRBV29-1 to TRBJ2-5, with a tentative D call TRBD1 (6 bases). The CDR3 extends over 11 amino acids. Germline V gives CDR1 SQVTM, CDR2 ANQGSEA. V lost 8 bases to trimming and J lost 4 bases, with 11 bases between them.

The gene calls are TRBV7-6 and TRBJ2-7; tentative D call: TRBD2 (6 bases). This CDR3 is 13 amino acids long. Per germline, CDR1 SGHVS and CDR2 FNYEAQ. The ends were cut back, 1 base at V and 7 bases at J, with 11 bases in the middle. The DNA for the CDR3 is TGTGCCAGCAGCTTAGGTGGGAGCGGGGAGCAGTACTTC. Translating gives CASSLGGSGEQYF. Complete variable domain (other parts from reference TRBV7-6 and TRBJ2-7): GAGVSQSPRYKVTKRGQDVALRCDPISGHVSLYWYRQALGQGPEFLTYFNYEAQQDKSGLPNDRFSAERPEGSISTLTIQRTEQRDSAMYRCASSLGGSGEQYFGPGTRLTVT.

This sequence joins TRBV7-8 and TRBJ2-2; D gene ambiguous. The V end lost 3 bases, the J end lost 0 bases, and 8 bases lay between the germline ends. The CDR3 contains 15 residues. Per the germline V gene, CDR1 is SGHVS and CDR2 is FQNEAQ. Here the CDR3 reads CASSFTVPNTGELFF. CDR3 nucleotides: TGTGCCAGCAGCTTTACCGTACCGAACACCGGGGAGCTGTTTTTT.

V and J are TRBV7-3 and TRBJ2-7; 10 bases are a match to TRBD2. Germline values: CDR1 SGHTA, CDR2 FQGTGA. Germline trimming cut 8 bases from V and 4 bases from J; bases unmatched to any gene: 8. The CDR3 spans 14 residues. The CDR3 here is CASSLAGVPYEQYF. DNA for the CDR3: TGTGCCAGCTCTCTAGCGGGGGTACCGTACGAGCAGTACTTC. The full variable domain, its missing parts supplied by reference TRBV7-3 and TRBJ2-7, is GAGVSQTPSNKVTEKGKYVELRCDPISGHTALYWYRQSLGQGPEFLIYFQGTGAADDSGLPNDRFFAVRPEGSVSTLKIQRTERGDSAVYLCASSLAGVPYEQYFGPGTRLTVT.

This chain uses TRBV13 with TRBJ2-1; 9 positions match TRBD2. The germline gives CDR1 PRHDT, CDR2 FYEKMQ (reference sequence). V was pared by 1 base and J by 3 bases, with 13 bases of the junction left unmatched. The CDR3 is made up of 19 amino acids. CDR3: CASSLVPLFGGRGYNEQFF. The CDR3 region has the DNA TGTGCCAGCAGCTTAGTCCCCCTTTTTGGCGGGAGGGGCTACAATGAGCAGTTCTTC.

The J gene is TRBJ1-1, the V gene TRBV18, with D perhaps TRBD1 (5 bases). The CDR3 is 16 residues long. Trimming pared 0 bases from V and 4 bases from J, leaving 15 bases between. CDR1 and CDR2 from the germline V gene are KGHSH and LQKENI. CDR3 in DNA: TGTGCCAGCTCACCACCGTTTGCCGGGGCTGGCACTGAAGCTTTCTTT. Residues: CASSPPFAGAGTEAFF.

This chain's CDR3 is CASSRPGEGEQYF. CDR3 sequence (DNA): TGTGCCAGCAGCCGCCCGGGGGAAGGCGAGCAGTACTTC. This chain links TRBV7-2 with TRBJ2-7; TRBD2 might be the D (6 bases). Trimming pared 5 bases from V and 6 bases from J, leaving 14 bases between. Germline V gene data show CDR1 as SGHTA and CDR2 as FQGNSA. The CDR3 has 13 amino acids.

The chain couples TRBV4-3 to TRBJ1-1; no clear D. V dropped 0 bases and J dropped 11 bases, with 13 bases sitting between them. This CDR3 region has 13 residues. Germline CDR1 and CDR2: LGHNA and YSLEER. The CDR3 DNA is TGCGCCAGCAGCCAAGAACGTGGCTCCCGGGCTTTCTTT. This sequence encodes CASSQERGSRAFF.

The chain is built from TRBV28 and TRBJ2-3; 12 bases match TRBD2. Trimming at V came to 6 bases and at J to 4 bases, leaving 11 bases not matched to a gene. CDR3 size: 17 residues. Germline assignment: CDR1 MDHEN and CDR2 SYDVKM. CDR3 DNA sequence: TGTGCCAGCAGCAACCTAGCTAGCGGGGGGGCCTCAGATACGCAGTATTTT. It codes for CASSNLASGGASDTQYF.

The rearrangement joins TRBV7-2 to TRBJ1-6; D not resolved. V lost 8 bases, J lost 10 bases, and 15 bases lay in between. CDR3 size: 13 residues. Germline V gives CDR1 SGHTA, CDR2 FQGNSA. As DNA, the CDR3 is TGTGCCAGCGCTAGTTGGGCCAACTCACCCCTCCACTTT. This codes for CASASWANSPLHF.

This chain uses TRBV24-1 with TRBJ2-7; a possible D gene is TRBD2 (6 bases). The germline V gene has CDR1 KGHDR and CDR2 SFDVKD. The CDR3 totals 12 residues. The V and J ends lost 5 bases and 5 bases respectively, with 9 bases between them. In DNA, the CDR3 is TGTGCCACCAGTGTGGAGGGCCACGAGCAGTACTTC. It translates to CATSVEGHEQYF.

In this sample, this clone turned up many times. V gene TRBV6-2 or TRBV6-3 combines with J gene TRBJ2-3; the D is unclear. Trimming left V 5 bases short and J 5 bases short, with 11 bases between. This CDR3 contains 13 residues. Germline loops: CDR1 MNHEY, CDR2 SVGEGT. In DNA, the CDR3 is TGTGCCAGCAGTATACCCTTGGGAGATACGCAGTATTTT. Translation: CASSIPLGDTQYF.

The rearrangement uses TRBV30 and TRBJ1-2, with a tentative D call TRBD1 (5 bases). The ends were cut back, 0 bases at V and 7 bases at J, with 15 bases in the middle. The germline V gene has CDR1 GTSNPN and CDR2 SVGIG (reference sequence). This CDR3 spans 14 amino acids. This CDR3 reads CAWSVAGWGIGYTF. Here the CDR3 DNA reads TGTGCCTGGAGTGTGGCAGGGTGGGGGATTGGCTACACCTTC.

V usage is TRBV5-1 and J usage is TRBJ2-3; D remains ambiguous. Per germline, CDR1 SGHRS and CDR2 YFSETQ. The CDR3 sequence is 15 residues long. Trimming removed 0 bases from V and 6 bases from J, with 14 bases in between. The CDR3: CASSLATGPSDTQYF. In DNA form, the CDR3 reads TGCGCCAGCAGCTTGGCCACTGGGCCGAGCGATACGCAGTATTTT.

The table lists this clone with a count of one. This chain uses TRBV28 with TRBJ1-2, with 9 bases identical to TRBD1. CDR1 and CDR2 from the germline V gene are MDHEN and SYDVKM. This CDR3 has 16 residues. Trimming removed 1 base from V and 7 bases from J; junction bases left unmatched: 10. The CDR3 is CASSLFLSGTGSGYTF. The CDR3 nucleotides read TGTGCCAGCAGTTTATTCTTATCGGGGACAGGGAGTGGCTACACCTTC.

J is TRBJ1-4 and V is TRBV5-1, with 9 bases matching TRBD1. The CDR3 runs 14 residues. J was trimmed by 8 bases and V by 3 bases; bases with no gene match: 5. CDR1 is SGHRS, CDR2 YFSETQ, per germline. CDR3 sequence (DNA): TGCGCCAGCAGCTGGGGGGACAGGGACGAAAAACTGTTTTTT. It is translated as CASSWGDRDEKLFF.